This TCR beta chain derives from a study of blood T cells in healthy people across ages (dated by TCRdb to 2014 to 2015). General notes on the study: In model experiments, roughly one uniquely barcoded TCR beta cDNA molecule per two T cells was captured by template switching. Using deep sequencing normalized with unique cDNA molecular identifiers, the study measured how TCR beta repertoire diversity changes with age. Four age groups were formed from the donors: young (average about 17 years), middle-aged (around 37), aged (roughly 58) and long-lived (around 82). Donors of different ages were randomly distributed across sequencing lanes to avoid experimental bias. Using the same blood draw, the study looked at two additional independent replicas of 1 million unique cDNA reads for two donors, one aged 18 to 30 and the other aged 80 or older.

The library was made by 5' RACE. Sequencer: Illumina HiSeq 2500. A second PCR of roughly 7 to 11 cycles was run with a J-beta primer mix and a sample-barcoded 5' primer. A unique molecular identifier was introduced onto each TCR beta cDNA molecule by a template-switch 5' adaptor carrying 12 random nucleotides. At least 2.5 million CDR3-containing paired-end reads were obtained from each sample. The Mint cDNA synthesis kit, primed by a TRBC-specific oligonucleotide, was used to synthesize first-strand cDNA from all RNA. Following uracil-DNA glycosylase treatment, a first 18-cycle PCR with universal primers M1SS and BC2_uni_R was performed on all cDNA. As for how the authors treated the data: For normalization, 1 million high-quality reads, each with a distinct molecular identifier, were randomly selected from each sample. Reads sharing molecular identifiers were discarded rather than binned into consensus sequences. CDR3 identification, clonotype clustering and error correction used MiTCR with a Q25 quality threshold and the strictest error-elimination algorithm. A nonparametric unseen species model with Euler transformation was used to estimate lower-bound total TCR beta diversity. TCRdb handled the public reads itself, with Q25 trimming in fastp and clone calling in MiXCR, and kept productive beta chains. Every entry covers one CDR3 protein and lists the most common genes and DNA from its rows. V and J calls and clone size were set by TCRdb, not the authors. This sample has about 780,000 distinct CDR3 sequences in its table, and roughly 46% of those were observed once. The ten biggest clones cover approximately 18% of the sample.

Details on this clonotype: Its antigen is currently not known. Base qualities are not provided; no much larger clone lies one nucleotide away.

The donors were roughly 38 Caucasian individuals from Russia, aged roughly 6 to 100 years, who were systemically healthy. Each donor gave ten milliliters of peripheral blood, collected into EDTA-treated Vacutainer tubes. PBMCs were isolated by Ficoll-Paque density-gradient centrifugation, with at least 7 million obtained per sample. Total RNA, at least 6 micrograms per sample, was extracted from PBMCs with Trizol reagent. The percentages of naive CD45RAhigh/CD27high T cells were determined by flow cytometry on a PBMC aliquot from every donor. Taken from cysteine to phenylalanine, the CDR3 has 16 residues. The entry retains the CDR3 DNA only, 48 bases that are in frame from base 1. The junction carries 21 bases between V and J, which are trimmed by 3 bases and 7 bases respectively. CDR1 and CDR2, looked up from the germline V gene (reference sequence), are LGHDT and YNNKEL. The full study reports these points: The CMV infection status of donors was not known, potentially confounding age-related changes in expanded clonotypes. Compared with the aged group, more naive CD4+ T cells, fewer expanded clones and increased TCR diversity were shown by the long-lived group, suggesting age selection. Total diversity estimates from one million sequenced T cells were considered lower bounds and underestimates. Because profiling used bulk unsorted PBMCs, naive and antigen-experienced compartments could not be compared conclusively. Observed TCR beta diversity correlated strongly with the percentage of naive T cells measured by flow cytometry. Observed TCR beta diversity per million T cells fell roughly linearly with age, and a significant reduction was already apparent by age roughly 40.

What was sequenced was blood. Recombination linked TRBV3-1 to TRBJ2-5; the D call could be TRBD1 or TRBD2, with each sharing 6 bases. The TCR comes from a man older than 75 in good health. DNA sequence: TGTGCCAGCAGCCAGCGACTAGGGGGATCGTCGGGGACCCAGTACTTC. It translates to CASSQRLGGSSGTQYF.